This TCR beta chain emerged from a study of CD8 T cells in Susac syndrome. The authors carried out high-throughput sequencing of TCR beta. They applied it to CD8+ and CD4+ T cells obtained from blood. The multiple sclerosis control group was made up of treatment-naive patients with stable or active relapsing-remitting disease. The CD8+ and CD4+ T cells were negatively isolated, with the TEMRA cells enriched by FACS. Trimming took off 8 bases at V and 0 bases at J, with 11 bases between the two ends. The CDR3 has 14 residues. The V gene's germline CDR1 is SEHNR and CDR2 FQNEAQ (reference sequence). A quantity of about 0.5 to 1 ug RNA underwent reverse transcription using random hexamers. Multiplex immunoSEQ PCR targeted 54 Vbeta and 13 Jbeta TCR beta segments. MiXCR was run by TCRdb on the immunoSEQ multiplex PCR reads, yielding one entry per CDR3 protein. The table lists some 170,000 distinct CDR3 sequences, around 94% of them singletons.

The chain joins TRBV7-9 to TRBJ2-1; unclear D gene. The source material was CD4+ T cells from PBMCs. The receptor was derived from a human donor with multiple sclerosis. CDR3 sequence reads: CASGLTSSYNEQFF. The DNA for the CDR3 is TGTGCCAGCGGGCTTACGAGCTCCTACAATGAGCAGTTCTTC.